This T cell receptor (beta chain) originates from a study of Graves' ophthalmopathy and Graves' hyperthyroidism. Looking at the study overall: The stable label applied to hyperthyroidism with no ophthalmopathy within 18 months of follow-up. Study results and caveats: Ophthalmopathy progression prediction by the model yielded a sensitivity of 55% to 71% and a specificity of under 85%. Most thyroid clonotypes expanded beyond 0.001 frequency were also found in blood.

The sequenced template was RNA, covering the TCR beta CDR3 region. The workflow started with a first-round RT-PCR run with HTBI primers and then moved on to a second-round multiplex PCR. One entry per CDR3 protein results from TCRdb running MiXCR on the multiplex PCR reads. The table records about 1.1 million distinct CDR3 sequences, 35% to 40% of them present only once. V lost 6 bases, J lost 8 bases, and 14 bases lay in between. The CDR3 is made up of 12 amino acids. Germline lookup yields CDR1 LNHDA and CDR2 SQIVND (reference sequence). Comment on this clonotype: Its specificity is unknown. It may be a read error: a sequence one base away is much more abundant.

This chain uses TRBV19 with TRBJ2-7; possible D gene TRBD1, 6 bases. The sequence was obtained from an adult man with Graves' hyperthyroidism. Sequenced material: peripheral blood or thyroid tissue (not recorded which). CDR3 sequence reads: CASSRTGNKQYF. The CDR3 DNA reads TGTGCCAGTAGCCGTACAGGGAACAAGCAGTACTTC.